This is a list of T cell receptor beta chains from one sample in a study of beta chain features in type 1 diabetes. Only in-frame clones appear in the TCRdb table, and some are missing; sequencing was by immunoSEQ multiplex PCR. The top ten hold 0.015% to 0.02% of the sample, which has hundreds of thousands of clones, roughly an eighth seen once. The sequenced sample consisted of naive CD4+ T cells from blood. These receptor sequences come from a man aged 25-45 years with type 1 diabetes. CDR3s include the opening cysteine and the closing phenylalanine or tryptophan. D genes are given only for firm matches. Part of the rows lack a size; the others show once, few, many or a class for expanded clones.

clone_size	v_call	j_call	d_call	cdr3_nt	cdr3_aa
NA	TRBV4-2	TRBJ1-2	NA	TGTGCCAGCAGCCAAGCAAACGGCCAGGGTGACTATGGCTACACCTTC	CASSQANGQGDYGYTF
NA	TRBV29-1	TRBJ2-1	TRBD2	TGCAGCGTGTTACCCCGGCTAGCGGGAGGCACCTACAATGAGCAGTTCTTC	CSVLPRLAGGTYNEQFF
few	TRBV2	TRBJ1-2	NA	TGTGCCAGCAGTATTCGGACACGATTACGCACTAACTATGGCTACACCTTC	CASSIRTRLRTNYGYTF
NA	TRBV28	TRBJ1-2	NA	TGTGCCAGCAGTTCCCTCTATGGCTACACCTTC	CASSSLYGYTF
NA	TRBV9	TRBJ2-3	TRBD2	TGTGCCAGCAGCAAAGGACTAGCGGACACAGATACGCAGTATTTT	CASSKGLADTDTQYF
NA	TRBV5-1	TRBJ2-2	NA	TGCGCCAGCAGCTTGACAGGGAACACCGGGGAGCTGTTTTTT	CASSLTGNTGELFF
few	TRBV28	TRBJ2-1	TRBD1	TGTGCCAGCAGTCCCGGACAGGGAGGCAATGAGCAGTTCTTC	CASSPGQGGNEQFF
NA	TRBV2	TRBJ2-6	NA	TGTGCCAGCAACTTGAACTCTGGGGCCAACGTCCTGACTTTC	CASNLNSGANVLTF
NA	TRBV5-1	TRBJ2-2	NA	TGCGCCAGCAGAGGAGGGACAGCGAACACCGGGGAGCTGTTTTTT	CASRGGTANTGELFF
NA	TRBV29-1	TRBJ1-1	NA	TGCAGCGCTGCCTCTTGGGAGACCGGGCACACTGAAGCTTTCTTT	CSAASWETGHTEAFF
NA	TRBV28	TRBJ1-2	NA	TGTGCCAGCAGCTGGACAGCACATGGCTACACCTTC	CASSWTAHGYTF
NA	TRBV28	TRBJ2-5	NA	TGTGCCAGCAGTTTTAATTGGTTTAGACAGCGAGAAGAGACCCAGTACTTC	CASSFNWFRQREETQYF
few	TRBV14	TRBJ1-5	NA	TGTGCCACCCCTACGAGGCAGCCCCAGCATTTT	CATPTRQPQHF
few	TRBV27	TRBJ2-7	TRBD2	TGTGCCAGCAAGCTCACCGGACTAGCGGGAGGCTACGAGCAGTACTTC	CASKLTGLAGGYEQYF